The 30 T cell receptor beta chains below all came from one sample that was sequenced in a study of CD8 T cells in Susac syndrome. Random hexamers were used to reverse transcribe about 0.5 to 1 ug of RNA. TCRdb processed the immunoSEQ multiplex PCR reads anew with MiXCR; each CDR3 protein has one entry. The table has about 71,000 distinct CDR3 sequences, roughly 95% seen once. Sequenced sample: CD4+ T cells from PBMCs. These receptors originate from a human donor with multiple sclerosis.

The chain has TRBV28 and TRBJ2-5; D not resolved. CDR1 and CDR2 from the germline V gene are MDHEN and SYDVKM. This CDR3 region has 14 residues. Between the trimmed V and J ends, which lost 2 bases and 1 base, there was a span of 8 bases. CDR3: CASSLQFSQETQYF. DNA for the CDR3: TGTGCCAGCAGTTTACAGTTCAGCCAAGAGACCCAGTACTTC.

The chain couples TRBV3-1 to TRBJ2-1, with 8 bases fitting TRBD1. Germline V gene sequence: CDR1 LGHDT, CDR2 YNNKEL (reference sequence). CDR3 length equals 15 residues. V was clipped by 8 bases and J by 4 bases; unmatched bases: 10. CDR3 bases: TGTGCCAGCGATCCCGGACAGGGTTCGTACAATGAGCAGTTCTTC. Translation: CASDPGQGSYNEQFF.

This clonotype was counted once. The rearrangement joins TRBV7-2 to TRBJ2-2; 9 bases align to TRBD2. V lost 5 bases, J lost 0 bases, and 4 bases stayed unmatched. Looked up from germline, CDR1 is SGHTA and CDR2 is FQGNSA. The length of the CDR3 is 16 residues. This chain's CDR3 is CASSLSGSANTGELFF. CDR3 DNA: TGTGCCAGCAGCCTTAGCGGGAGCGCGAACACCGGGGAGCTGTTTTTT.

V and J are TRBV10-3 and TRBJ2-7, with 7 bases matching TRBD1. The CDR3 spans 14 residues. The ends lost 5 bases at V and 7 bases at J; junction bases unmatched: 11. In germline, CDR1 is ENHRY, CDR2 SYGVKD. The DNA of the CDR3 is TGTGCCATCAGTAAGACAGGGTATCTTGAAGAGCAGTACTTC. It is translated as CAISKTGYLEEQYF.

CDR3 protein: CSARESGTGNTEAFF. CDR3 coding DNA: TGCAGTGCCCGAGAGTCGGGAACGGGGAACACTGAAGCTTTCTTT. The V gene is TRBV20-1, the J gene TRBJ1-1; D unclear. CDR1 DFQATT and CDR2 SNEGSKA come from the germline V gene (reference sequence). Trimming stripped 6 bases from V and 1 base from J, with 18 bases between. CDR3 length: 15 amino acids.

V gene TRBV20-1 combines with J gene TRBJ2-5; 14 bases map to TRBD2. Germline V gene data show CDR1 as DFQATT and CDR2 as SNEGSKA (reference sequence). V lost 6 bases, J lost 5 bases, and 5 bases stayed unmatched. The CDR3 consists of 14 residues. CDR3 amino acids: CSAQTSGGAETQYF. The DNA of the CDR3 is TGCAGTGCCCAGACTAGCGGGGGGGCGGAGACCCAGTACTTC.

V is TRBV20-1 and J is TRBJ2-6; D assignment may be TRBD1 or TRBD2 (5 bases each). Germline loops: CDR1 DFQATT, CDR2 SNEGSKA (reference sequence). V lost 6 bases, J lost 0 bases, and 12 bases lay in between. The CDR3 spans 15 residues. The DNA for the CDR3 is TGCAGTGCGGGGGATTTCAGCTCTGGGGCCAACGTCCTGACTTTC. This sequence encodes CSAGDFSSGANVLTF.

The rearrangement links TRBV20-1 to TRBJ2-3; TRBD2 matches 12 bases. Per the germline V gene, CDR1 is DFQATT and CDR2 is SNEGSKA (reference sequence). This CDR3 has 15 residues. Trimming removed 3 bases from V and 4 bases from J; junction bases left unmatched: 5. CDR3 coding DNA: TGCAGTGCTAGGCGGACTAGCGGGGCCTCAGATACGCAGTATTTT. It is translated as CSARRTSGASDTQYF.

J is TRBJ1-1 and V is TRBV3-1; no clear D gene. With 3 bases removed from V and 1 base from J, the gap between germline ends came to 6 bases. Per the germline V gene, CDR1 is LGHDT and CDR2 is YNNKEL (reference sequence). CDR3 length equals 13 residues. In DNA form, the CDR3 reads TGTGCCAGCAGCCAGATTCGGAACACTGAAGCTTTCTTT. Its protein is CASSQIRNTEAFF.

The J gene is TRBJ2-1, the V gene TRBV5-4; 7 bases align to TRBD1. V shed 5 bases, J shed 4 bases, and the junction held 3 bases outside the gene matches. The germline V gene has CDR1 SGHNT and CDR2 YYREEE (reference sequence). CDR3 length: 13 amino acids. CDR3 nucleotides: TGTGCCAGCAGATGGGACAGTTACAATGAGCAGTTCTTC. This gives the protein CASRWDSYNEQFF.

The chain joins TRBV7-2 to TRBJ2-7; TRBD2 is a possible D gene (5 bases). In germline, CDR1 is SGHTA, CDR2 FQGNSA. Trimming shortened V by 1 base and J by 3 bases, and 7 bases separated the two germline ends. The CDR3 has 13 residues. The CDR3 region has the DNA TGTGCCAGCAGCTTAGGCGGGCACTACGAGCAGTACTTC. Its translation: CASSLGGHYEQYF.

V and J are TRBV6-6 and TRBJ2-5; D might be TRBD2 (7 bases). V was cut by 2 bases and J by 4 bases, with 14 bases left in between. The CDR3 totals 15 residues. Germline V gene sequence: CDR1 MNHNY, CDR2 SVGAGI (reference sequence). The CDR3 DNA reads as TGTGCCAGCAGTTACGGGGGGGGGCATCGAGAGACCCAGTACTTC. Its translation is CASSYGGGHRETQYF.

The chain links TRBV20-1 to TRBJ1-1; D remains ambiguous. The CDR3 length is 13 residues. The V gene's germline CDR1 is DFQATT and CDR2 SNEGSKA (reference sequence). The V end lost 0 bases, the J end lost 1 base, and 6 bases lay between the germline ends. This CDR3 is CSARDPRNTEAFF. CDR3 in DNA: TGCAGTGCTAGAGATCCCAGGAACACTGAAGCTTTCTTT.

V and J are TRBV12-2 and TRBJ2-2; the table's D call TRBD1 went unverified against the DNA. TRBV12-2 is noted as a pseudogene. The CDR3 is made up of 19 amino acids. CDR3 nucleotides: TGTGCAAGTCGCCCCGCCTCCGGGGACGGAGTAAAAGACACCGGGGAGCTGTTTTTT. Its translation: CASRPASGDGVKDTGELFF.

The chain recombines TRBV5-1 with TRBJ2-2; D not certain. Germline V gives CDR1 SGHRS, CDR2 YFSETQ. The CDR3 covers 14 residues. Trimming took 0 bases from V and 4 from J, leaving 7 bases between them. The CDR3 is CASSLDSLTGELFF. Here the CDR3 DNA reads TGCGCCAGCAGCTTGGACAGCCTCACCGGGGAGCTGTTTTTT.

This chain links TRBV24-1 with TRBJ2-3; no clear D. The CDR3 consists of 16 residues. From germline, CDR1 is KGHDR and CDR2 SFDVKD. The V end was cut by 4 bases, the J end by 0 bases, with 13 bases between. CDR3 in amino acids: CATSDTDARSTDTQYF. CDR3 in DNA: TGTGCCACCAGTGACACGGACGCGAGGAGCACAGATACGCAGTATTTT.

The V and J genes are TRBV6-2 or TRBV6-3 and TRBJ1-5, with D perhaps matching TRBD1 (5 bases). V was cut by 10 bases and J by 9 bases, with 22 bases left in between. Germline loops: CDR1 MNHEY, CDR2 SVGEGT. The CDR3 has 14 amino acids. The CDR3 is CATTSGREIGPQHF. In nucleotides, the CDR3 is TGTGCCACCACCTCGGGACGGGAGATTGGGCCCCAGCATTTT.

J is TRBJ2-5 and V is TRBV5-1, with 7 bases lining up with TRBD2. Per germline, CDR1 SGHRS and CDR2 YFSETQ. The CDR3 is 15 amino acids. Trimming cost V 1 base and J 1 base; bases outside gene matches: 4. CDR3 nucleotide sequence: TGCGCCAGCAGCTTGCAGGGACTACTCCAAGAGACCCAGTACTTC. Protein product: CASSLQGLLQETQYF.

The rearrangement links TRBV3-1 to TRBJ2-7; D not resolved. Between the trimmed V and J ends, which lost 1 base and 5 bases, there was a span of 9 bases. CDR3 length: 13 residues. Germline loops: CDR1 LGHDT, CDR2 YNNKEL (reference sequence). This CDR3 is CASSQASGHEQYF. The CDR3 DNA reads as TGTGCCAGCAGCCAAGCGTCCGGCCACGAGCAGTACTTC.

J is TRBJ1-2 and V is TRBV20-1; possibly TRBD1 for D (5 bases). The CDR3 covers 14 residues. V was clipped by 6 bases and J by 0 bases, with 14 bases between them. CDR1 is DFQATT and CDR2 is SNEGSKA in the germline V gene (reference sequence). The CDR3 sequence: CSARGDGANYGYTF. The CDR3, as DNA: TGCAGTGCCCGAGGGGACGGAGCTAACTATGGCTACACCTTC.

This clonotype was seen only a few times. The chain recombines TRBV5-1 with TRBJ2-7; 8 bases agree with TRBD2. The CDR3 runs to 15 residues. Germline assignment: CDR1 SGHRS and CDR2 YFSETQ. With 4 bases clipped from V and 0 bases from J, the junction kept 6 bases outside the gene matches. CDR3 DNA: TGCGCCAGCAGCGGTTTAGCGGGGAGCTCCTACGAGCAGTACTTC. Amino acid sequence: CASSGLAGSSYEQYF.

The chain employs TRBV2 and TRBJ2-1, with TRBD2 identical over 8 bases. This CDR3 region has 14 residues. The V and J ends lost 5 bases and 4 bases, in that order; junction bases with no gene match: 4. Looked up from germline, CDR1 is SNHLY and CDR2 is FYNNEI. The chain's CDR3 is CASSLSGGYNEQFF. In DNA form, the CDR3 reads TGTGCCAGCAGTCTATCGGGGGGGTACAATGAGCAGTTCTTC.

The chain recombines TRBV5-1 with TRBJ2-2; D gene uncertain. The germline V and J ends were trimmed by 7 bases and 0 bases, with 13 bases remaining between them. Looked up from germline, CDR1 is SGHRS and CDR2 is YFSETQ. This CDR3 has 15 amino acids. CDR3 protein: CASCVMGTNTGELFF. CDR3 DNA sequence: TGCGCCAGCTGTGTTATGGGGACGAACACCGGGGAGCTGTTTTTT.

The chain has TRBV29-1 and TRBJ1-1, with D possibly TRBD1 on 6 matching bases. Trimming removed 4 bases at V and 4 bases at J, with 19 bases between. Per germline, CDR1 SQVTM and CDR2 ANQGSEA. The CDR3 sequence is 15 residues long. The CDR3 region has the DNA TGCAGCGTTGTCCTACCACAGGGTTGGGTCACTGAAGCTTTCTTT. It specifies CSVVLPQGWVTEAFF.

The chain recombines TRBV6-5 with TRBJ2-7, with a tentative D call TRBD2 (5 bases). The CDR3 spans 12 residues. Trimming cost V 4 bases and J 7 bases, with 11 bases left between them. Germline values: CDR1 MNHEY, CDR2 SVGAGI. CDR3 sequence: CASSSMGREQYF. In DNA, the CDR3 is TGTGCCAGCAGTTCCATGGGGAGAGAGCAGTACTTC.

The CDR3 sequence is CASSHRQWENEQFF. The CDR3 DNA follows: TGCGCCAGCAGCCACAGACAGTGGGAGAATGAGCAGTTCTTC. The V call is TRBV4-1, the J call TRBJ2-1, with D perhaps matching TRBD1 or TRBD2 (5 bases each). The V end lost 3 bases, the J end lost 7 bases, and 13 bases lay between the germline ends. CDR1 MGHRA and CDR2 YSYEKL come from the germline V gene. This CDR3 comprises 14 residues.

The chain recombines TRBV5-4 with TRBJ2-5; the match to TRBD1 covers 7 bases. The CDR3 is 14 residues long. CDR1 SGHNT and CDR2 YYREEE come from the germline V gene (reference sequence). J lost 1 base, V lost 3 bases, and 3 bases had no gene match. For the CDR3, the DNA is TGTGCCAGCAGCTCCGGACAGGCCCAAGAGACCCAGTACTTC. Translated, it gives CASSSGQAQETQYF.

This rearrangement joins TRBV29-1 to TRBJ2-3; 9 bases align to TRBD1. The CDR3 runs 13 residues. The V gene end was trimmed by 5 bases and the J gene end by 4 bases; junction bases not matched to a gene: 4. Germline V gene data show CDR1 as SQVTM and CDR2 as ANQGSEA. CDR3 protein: CSVKQGASDTQYF. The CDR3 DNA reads TGCAGCGTTAAACAGGGGGCCTCAGATACGCAGTATTTT.

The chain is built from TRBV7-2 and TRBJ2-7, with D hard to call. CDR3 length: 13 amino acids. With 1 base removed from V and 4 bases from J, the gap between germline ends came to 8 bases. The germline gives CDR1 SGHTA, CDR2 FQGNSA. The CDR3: CASSLVGVYEQYF. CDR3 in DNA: TGTGCCAGCAGCTTAGTCGGTGTTTACGAGCAGTACTTC.

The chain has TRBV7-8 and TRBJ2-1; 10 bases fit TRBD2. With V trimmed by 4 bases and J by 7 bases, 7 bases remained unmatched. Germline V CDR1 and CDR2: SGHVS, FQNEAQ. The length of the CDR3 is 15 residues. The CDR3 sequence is CASSSSGGAWNEQFF. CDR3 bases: TGTGCCAGCAGCTCAAGCGGGGGGGCTTGGAATGAGCAGTTCTTC. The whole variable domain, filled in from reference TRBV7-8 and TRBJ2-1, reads GAGVSQSPRYKVAKRGQDVALRCDPISGHVSLFWYQQALGQGPEFLTYFQNEAQLDKSGLPSDRFFAERPEGSVSTLKIQRTQQEDSAVYLCASSSSGGAWNEQFFGPGTRLTVL.